The 14 T cell receptor beta chains below all came from one sample that was sequenced in a study of blood T cell repertoires in COVID-19 (dated by TCRdb to the early 2020s). The library was made by the immunoSEQ multiplex PCR assay. TCRdb carries this immuneACCESS record with in-frame sequences only. Its versions omit some clonotypes, under half of them owing to an unresolved V gene in the studies checked, with the rest unexplained. For this sample the table gives around 160,000 clones, of which approximately 80% were detected only once. Together, the top ten hold approximately 10% of the sample. Material for sequencing was PBMCs or T cells enriched from blood (not recorded which). The source is a man between 45 and 60 years old who had recovered from COVID-19.

As concerns this clone: Other DNA sequences from this sample encode an identical CDR3 as well. V is TRBV18 and J is TRBJ2-7; D is unresolved. The V end was cut by 2 bases, the J end by 2 bases, with 7 bases between. This CDR3 is 13 amino acids long. Germline CDR1 reads KGHSH; CDR2 reads LQKENI. The CDR3 DNA sequence: TGTGCCAGCTCACCAGGGCAGACCTACGAGCAGTACTTC. It is translated as CASSPGQTYEQYF.

The chain has TRBV6-8 and TRBJ1-6; no reliable D call. The V gene's germline CDR1 is MNHGY and CDR2 SAAAGT. This CDR3 spans 12 amino acids. The V gene lost 8 bases and the J gene lost 8 bases, with 10 bases spanning the gap. The CDR3 DNA reads TGTGCCAGCCCCGTCGGGGATTCACCCCTCCACTTT. Amino acid sequence: CASPVGDSPLHF.

J is TRBJ1-6 and V is TRBV3-1 (or the pseudogene TRBV3-2); 10 positions match TRBD1. After removal of 6 bases from V and 8 bases from J, the junction contained 4 bases not matched to a gene. Germline CDR1 reads LGHDT; CDR2 reads YNNKEL (reference sequence). The CDR3 loop spans 14 amino acids. The CDR3 DNA sequence: TGTGCCAGCAGTATAGGACAGGGGGATTCACCCCTCCACTTT. Translating gives CASSIGQGDSPLHF.

Here the CDR3 DNA reads TGTGCCACCAGCAGAGACATCCAGGGGAGTAATGAGCAGTTCTTC. It is translated as CATSRDIQGSNEQFF. The gene calls are TRBV15 and TRBJ2-1; possibly TRBD1 for D (6 bases). Trimming removed 0 bases at V and 7 bases at J, with 13 bases between. CDR3 length: 15 amino acids. Germline CDR1 reads LNHNV; CDR2 reads YYDKDF (reference sequence).

CDR3 protein: CASRVRDRSHPKDNSPLHF. The DNA for the CDR3 is TGTGCCAGCAGGGTACGGGACAGGTCGCATCCCAAGGATAATTCACCCCTCCACTTT. The chain has TRBV9 and TRBJ1-6; TRBD1 matches 8 bases. V was clipped by 5 bases and J by 5 bases; unmatched bases: 18. Per germline, CDR1 SGDLS and CDR2 YYNGEE. This CDR3 region has 19 residues.

The chain uses TRBV11-1 and TRBJ2-3; TRBD1 is a possible D gene (6 bases). CDR3 length: 14 residues. V shed 3 bases and J shed 1 base, with 8 bases lying between them. CDR1 and CDR2 (germline): SGHAT, FQDESV (reference sequence). The CDR3 protein is CASSFGQRTDTQYF. CDR3 DNA: TGTGCCAGCAGCTTTGGACAGCGCACAGATACGCAGTATTTT.

The V and J genes are TRBV6-5 and TRBJ1-5; D gene unclear. CDR1 MNHEY and CDR2 SVGAGI come from the germline V gene. The CDR3 loop spans 15 amino acids. Trimming removed 6 bases at V and 0 bases at J, with 12 bases between. CDR3 DNA: TGTGCCAGCAGCTCACAATCGTCTAGCAATCAGCCCCAGCATTTT. Residues: CASSSQSSSNQPQHF.

The chain is built from TRBV6-5 and TRBJ2-1; D might be TRBD1 (7 bases). Germline CDR1 reads MNHEY; CDR2 reads SVGAGI. CDR3 length: 14 amino acids. Trimming pared 4 bases from V and 7 bases from J, leaving 14 bases between. The CDR3 nucleotides are TGTGCCAGCAGTTTAGCCAGGGGGGATAATGAGCAGTTCTTC. Protein: CASSLARGDNEQFF.

The chain employs TRBV28 and TRBJ2-7; 7 bases are shared with TRBD2. The germline gives CDR1 MDHEN, CDR2 SYDVKM. V lost 7 bases to trimming and J lost 2 bases; unmatched junction nucleotides: 11. This CDR3 spans 15 amino acids. The CDR3 here is CASTPSDGGTYEQYF. DNA of the CDR3: TGTGCCAGCACCCCGAGTGACGGGGGGACCTACGAGCAGTACTTC.

This sequence joins TRBV11-2 and TRBJ2-6; 7 positions match TRBD1. CDR3 length equals 16 residues. Germline loops: CDR1 SGHAT, CDR2 FQNNGV. Trimming at V came to 1 base and at J to 3 bases, leaving 3 bases not matched to a gene. The CDR3 region is CASSLGYRGGANVLTF. CDR3 DNA sequence: TGTGCCAGCAGCTTAGGGTACAGGGGTGGGGCCAACGTCCTGACTTTC.

This chain links TRBV28 with TRBJ2-2, with 10 positions matching TRBD1. The germline gives CDR1 MDHEN, CDR2 SYDVKM. With 2 bases clipped from V and 4 bases from J, the junction kept 10 bases outside the gene matches. The CDR3 length is 18 residues. CDR3 sequence reads: CASSLQGTGVGTTGELFF. In DNA, the CDR3 is TGTGCCAGCAGTTTACAGGGGACAGGGGTTGGTACCACCGGGGAGCTGTTTTTT.

There are a few counts of this clone. The chain combines TRBV7-9 with TRBJ1-2, with 8 nucleotides matching TRBD1. CDR1 is SEHNR and CDR2 is FQNEAQ in the germline V gene (reference sequence). CDR3 length equals 14 residues. Trimming at V came to 7 bases and at J to 2 bases, leaving 6 bases not matched to a gene. CDR3 DNA sequence: TGTGCCAGCACCCTAGGACAGGGAAACTATGGCTACACCTTC. This encodes CASTLGQGNYGYTF.

The chain uses TRBV12-3 or TRBV12-4 and TRBJ2-3; TRBD2 is a possible D gene (6 bases). CDR3 length: 13 amino acids. Trimming pared 10 bases from V and 4 bases from J, leaving 15 bases between. CDR3 protein: CATRAGWADTQYF. The CDR3 DNA reads as TGTGCCACCCGCGCGGGATGGGCAGATACGCAGTATTTT.

V is TRBV7-9 and J is TRBJ2-1; the match to TRBD1 covers 9 bases. Losses at the gene ends were 5 bases for V and 5 bases for J; bases not matched to a gene: 7. The CDR3 contains 15 residues. Per germline, CDR1 SEHNR and CDR2 FQNEAQ (reference sequence). Here the CDR3 reads CASSPGQGTHNEQFF. DNA of the CDR3: TGTGCCAGCAGCCCAGGACAGGGGACACACAATGAGCAGTTCTTC.